This T cell receptor beta chain emerged from a study of shared clonotypes between healthy human individuals. Study-level results: The four-donor shared clonotypes exceeded non-shared clonotypes in generation probability, with non-shared ones scoring lower.

The assay used deep level. Each cell subset's genomic DNA was divided evenly among several immunoSEQ plates. This table comes from immunoSEQ multiplex PCR, and its TCRdb copy is limited to in-frame clones, with some not included. The repertoire holds around 1.6 million clones, with approximately 98% as singletons. The CDR3 is 17 residues long. Trimming took off 5 bases at V and 4 bases at J, with 23 bases between the two ends. Germline loops: CDR1 KGHSH, CDR2 LQKENI. Notes on this clone: What it binds is not known.

The chain is built from TRBV18 and TRBJ2-5; TRBD1 or TRBD2 may be the D gene (6 bases each). The sample comprised naive CD4+ T cells sorted from blood. The sample's subset: CD45RA+ positively selected. The sequence came from a man aged 30 to 45 in good health. As DNA, the CDR3 is TGTGCCAGCTCAGGAGGACTTACGGGAGTAGGGGGAGAGACCCAGTACTTC. Protein sequence: CASSGGLTGVGGETQYF.